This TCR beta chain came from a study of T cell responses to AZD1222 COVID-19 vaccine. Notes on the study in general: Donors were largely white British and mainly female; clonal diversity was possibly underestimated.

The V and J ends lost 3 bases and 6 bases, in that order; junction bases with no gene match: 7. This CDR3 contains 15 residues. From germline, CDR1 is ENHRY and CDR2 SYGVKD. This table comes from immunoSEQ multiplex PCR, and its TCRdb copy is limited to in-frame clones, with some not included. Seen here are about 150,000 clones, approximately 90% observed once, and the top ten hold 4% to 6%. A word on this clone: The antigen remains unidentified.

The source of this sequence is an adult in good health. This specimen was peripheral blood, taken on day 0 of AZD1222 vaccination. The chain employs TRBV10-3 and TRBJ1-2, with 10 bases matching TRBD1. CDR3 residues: CAISDDPGTGDGYTF. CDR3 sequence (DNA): TGTGCCATCAGTGATGACCCCGGGACAGGGGATGGCTACACCTTC.